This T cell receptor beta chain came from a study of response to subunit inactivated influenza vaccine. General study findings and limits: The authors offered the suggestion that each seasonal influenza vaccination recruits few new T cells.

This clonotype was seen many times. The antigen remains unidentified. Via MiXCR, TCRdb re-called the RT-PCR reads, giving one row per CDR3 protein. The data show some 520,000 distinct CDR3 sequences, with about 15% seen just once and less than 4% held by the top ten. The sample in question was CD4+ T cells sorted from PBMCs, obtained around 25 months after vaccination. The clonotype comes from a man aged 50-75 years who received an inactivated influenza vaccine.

The CDR3 region is CASSLEGQVLGLRTGELFF. The CDR3 DNA reads as TGTGCCAGCAGCTTAGAGGGGCAGGTCCTAGGACTTCGCACCGGGGAGCTGTTTTTT. The chain recombines TRBV11-1 with TRBJ2-2; the D gene could be TRBD1 or TRBD2 (5 bases each). Germline assignment: CDR1 SGHAT and CDR2 FQDESV (reference sequence). V gave up 1 base and J gave up 4 bases, with 22 bases separating them. This CDR3 spans 19 amino acids.